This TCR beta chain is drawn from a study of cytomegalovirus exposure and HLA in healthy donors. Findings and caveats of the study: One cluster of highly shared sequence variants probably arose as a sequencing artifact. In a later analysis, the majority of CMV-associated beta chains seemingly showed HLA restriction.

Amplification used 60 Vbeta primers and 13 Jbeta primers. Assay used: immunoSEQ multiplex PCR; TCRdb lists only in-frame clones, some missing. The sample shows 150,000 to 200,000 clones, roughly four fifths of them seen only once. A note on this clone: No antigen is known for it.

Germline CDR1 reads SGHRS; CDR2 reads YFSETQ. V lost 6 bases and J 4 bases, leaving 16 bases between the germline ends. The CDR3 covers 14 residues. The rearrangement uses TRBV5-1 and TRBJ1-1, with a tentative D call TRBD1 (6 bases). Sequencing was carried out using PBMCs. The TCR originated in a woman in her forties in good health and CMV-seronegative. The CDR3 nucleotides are TGCGCCAGCACCCTGGGGGGGGCCCTCACTGAAGCTTTCTTT. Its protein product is CASTLGGALTEAFF. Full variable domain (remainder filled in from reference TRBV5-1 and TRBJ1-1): KAGVTQTPRYLIKTRGQQVTLSCSPISGHRSVSWYQQTPGQGLQFLFEYFSETQRNKGNFPGRFSGRQFSNSRSEMNVSTLELGDSALYLCASTLGGALTEAFFGQGTRLTVV.